One T cell receptor beta chain is described in this entry. Its antigen is undetermined. 5'RACE template switching added a universal primer site and UMIs to TCR cDNA. TCRdb reprocessed the 5' RACE reads via MiXCR and lists one record per CDR3 protein. Of about 320,000 distinct CDR3 sequences listed, 3.5% to 4.5% are singletons. This record comes from a study of T cells after yellow fever vaccination. Study context: Preparing low-cell-number fractions relied on SMART-Seq v4 Ultra Low Input. Study findings and constraints: Sorted repertoires could include abundant contaminating clonotypes from bulk cells. The secondary response peaked faster, at day 5 versus 15, but was weaker.

This CDR3 spans 13 amino acids. Germline-derived CDR1 and CDR2 are WSHSY and SAAADI. The V end lost 7 bases, the J end lost 4 bases, and 13 bases lay between the germline ends. This TCR derives from a man between 18 and 35 years old who received the YFV17D yellow fever vaccine. J is TRBJ2-5 and V is TRBV10-2; the D gene could be TRBD1 or TRBD2 (5 bases each). The sequencing used PBMCs, collected 15 days after the yellow fever booster vaccination. The CDR3 sequence is CASTSTGRETQYF. In nucleotides, the CDR3 is TGCGCCAGCACATCCACGGGGCGAGAGACCCAGTACTTC.